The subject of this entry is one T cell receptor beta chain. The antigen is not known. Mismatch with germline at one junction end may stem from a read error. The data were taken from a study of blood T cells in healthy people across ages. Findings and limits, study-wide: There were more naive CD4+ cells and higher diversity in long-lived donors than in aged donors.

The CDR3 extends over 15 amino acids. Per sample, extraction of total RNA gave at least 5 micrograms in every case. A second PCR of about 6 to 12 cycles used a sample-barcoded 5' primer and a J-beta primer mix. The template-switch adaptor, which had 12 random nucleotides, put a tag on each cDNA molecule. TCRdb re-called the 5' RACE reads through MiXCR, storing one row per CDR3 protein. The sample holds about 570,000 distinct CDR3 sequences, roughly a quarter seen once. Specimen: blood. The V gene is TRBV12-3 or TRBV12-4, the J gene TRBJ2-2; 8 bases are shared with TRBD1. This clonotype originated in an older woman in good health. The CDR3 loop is CAGSPGQGDTGELFF. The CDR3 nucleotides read TGTGCCGGCAGTCCCGGACAGGGCGACACCGGGGAGCTGTTTTTT.